This TCR beta chain is from a study of cytotoxic CD8 clonotypes in ibrutinib-treated CLL. About 2 micrograms of genomic DNA (from cryopreserved PBMCs) were used for TCR beta libraries. In the case of this clone: Its antigen is not identified.

The CDR3 extends over 15 amino acids. J lost 4 bases, V lost 4 bases, and 5 bases had no gene match. Per the germline V gene, CDR1 is SNHLY and CDR2 is FYNNEI. The repertoire was sequenced with immunoSEQ multiplex PCR; TCRdb's copy has only in-frame clones and lacks some. The sample includes hundreds of thousands of clones, under 75% of them seen just once. Notes on the study in general: Sustained-remission and progressing patients diverged in sampling times.

The origin of this receptor is a human donor with chronic lymphocytic leukemia. This chain connects TRBV2 to TRBJ2-1; the match to TRBD2 covers 9 bases. Here the sequenced sample was PBMCs, taken after 24 months of ibrutinib treatment. The CDR3 reads CASSGGAGGYNEQFF. As DNA, the CDR3 is TGTGCCAGCAGTGGCGGCGCGGGAGGGTACAATGAGCAGTTCTTC. The whole variable domain, filled in from reference TRBV2 and TRBJ2-1, reads EPEVTQTPSHQVTQMGQEVILRCVPISNHLYFYWYRQILGQKVEFLVSFYNNEISEKSEIFDDQFSVERPDGSNFTLKIRSTKLEDSAMYFCASSGGAGGYNEQFFGPGTRLTVL.